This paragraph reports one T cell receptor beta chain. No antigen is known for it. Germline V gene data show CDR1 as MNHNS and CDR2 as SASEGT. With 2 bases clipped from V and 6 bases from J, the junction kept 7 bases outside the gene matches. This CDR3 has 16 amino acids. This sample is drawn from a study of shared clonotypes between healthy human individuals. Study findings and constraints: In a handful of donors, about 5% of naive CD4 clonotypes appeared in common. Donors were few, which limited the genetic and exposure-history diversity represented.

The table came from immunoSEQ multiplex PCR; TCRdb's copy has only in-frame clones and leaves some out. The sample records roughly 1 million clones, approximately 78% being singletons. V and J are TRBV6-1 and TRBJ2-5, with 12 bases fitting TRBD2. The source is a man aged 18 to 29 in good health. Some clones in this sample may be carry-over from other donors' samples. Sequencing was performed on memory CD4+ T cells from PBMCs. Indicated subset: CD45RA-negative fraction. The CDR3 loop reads CASSERLAGGPKTQYF. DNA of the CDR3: TGTGCCAGCAGTGAAAGGCTAGCGGGAGGGCCGAAGACCCAGTACTTC.